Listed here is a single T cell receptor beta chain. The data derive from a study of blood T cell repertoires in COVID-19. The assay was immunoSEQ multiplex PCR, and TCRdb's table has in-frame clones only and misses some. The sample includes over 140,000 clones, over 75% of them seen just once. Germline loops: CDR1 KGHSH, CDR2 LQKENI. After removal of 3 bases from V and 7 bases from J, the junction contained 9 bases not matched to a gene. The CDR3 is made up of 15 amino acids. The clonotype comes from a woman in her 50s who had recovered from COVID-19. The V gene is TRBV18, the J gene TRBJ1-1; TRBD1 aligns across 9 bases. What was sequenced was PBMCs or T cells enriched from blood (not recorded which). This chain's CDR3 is CASSPGTGFFNEAFF. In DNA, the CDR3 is TGTGCCAGCTCACCCGGGACAGGGTTTTTTAATGAAGCTTTCTTT.